A selection of T cell receptor beta chains follows, all from one sample in a study of cytomegalovirus exposure and HLA in healthy donors. Some clones are missing from TCRdb's copy, which holds only in-frame ones; the method was immunoSEQ multiplex PCR. The repertoire holds some 190,000 clones, with about 77% as singletons. The sample comprised PBMCs. These receptor sequences come from a man younger than 45 in good health and CMV-seropositive. The CDR3 runs from the conserved cysteine through the conserved F or W. The D gene is left open where the match is weak. Not all rows give a size; the values are once, few, many and, for expanded clones, a class.

j_gene: TRBJ2-7; v_gene: TRBV9; d_gene: TRBD1; abundance: -; CDR3nt: TGTGCCAGCAGCGAAACAGGGACAGGGGGCGAGCAGTACTTC; CDR3aa: CASSETGTGGEQYF
j_gene: TRBJ1-5; v_gene: TRBV19; d_gene: -; abundance: few; CDR3nt: TGTGCCAGTAGTGGCAGGGATTTTCAGCCCCAGCATTTT; CDR3aa: CASSGRDFQPQHF
j_gene: TRBJ1-3; v_gene: TRBV25-1; d_gene: TRBD1; abundance: -; CDR3nt: TGTGCCAGCAGCGCAACAGGGGGCTCTGGAAACACCATATATTTT; CDR3aa: CASSATGGSGNTIYF
j_gene: TRBJ1-4; v_gene: TRBV28; d_gene: -; abundance: -; CDR3nt: TGTGCCAGCAGTGAACAGGGCACTAATGAAAAACTGTTTTTT; CDR3aa: CASSEQGTNEKLFF
j_gene: TRBJ1-5; v_gene: TRBV2; d_gene: -; abundance: -; CDR3nt: TGTGCCAGCAACAGGGAATATAGCAATCAGCCCCAGCATTTT; CDR3aa: CASNREYSNQPQHF
j_gene: TRBJ2-7; v_gene: TRBV21-1; d_gene: -; abundance: -; CDR3nt: TGTGCCAGCAGCAAAGCCCTAGCGGTCCTCTACGAGCAGTACTTC; CDR3aa: CASSKALAVLYEQYF
j_gene: TRBJ1-1; v_gene: TRBV30; d_gene: -; abundance: -; CDR3nt: TGTGCCTGGAGTGCTTTCAGCGGTGGAGAAGCTTTCTTT; CDR3aa: CAWSAFSGGEAFF
j_gene: TRBJ1-2; v_gene: TRBV10-3; d_gene: TRBD1; abundance: -; CDR3nt: TGTGCCACCCTCGGGACAGGGGATGGCTACACCTTC; CDR3aa: CATLGTGDGYTF
j_gene: TRBJ2-3; v_gene: TRBV11-3; d_gene: -; abundance: -; CDR3nt: TGTGCCAGCAGCTCTCGGGGAGAGGGTACGCAGTATTTT; CDR3aa: CASSSRGEGTQYF
j_gene: TRBJ2-7; v_gene: TRBV6-6; d_gene: -; abundance: -; CDR3nt: TGTGCCAGCAGTTACTACGGCGGGTCCTACGAGCAGTACTTC; CDR3aa: CASSYYGGSYEQYF
j_gene: TRBJ2-7; v_gene: TRBV11-1; d_gene: TRBD2; abundance: -; CDR3nt: TGTGCCAGCAGCATAGCGGGAGGGCCCGGCGAGCAGTACTTC; CDR3aa: CASSIAGGPGEQYF
j_gene: TRBJ2-5; v_gene: TRBV19; d_gene: TRBD2; abundance: -; CDR3nt: TGTGCCAGTAGCCTCGGACTAGCGGGAGGGAAGATTCAAGAGACCCAGTACTTC; CDR3aa: CASSLGLAGGKIQETQYF
j_gene: TRBJ2-2; v_gene: TRBV18; d_gene: -; abundance: -; CDR3nt: TGTGCCAGCTCACCTCGTGCAGCGAACACCGGGGAGCTGTTTTTT; CDR3aa: CASSPRAANTGELFF
j_gene: TRBJ1-5; v_gene: TRBV19; d_gene: -; abundance: -; CDR3nt: TGTGCCAGTAGTATAGCGAGGAGGGGATATCAGCCCCAGCATTTT; CDR3aa: CASSIARRGYQPQHF
j_gene: TRBJ2-7; v_gene: TRBV6-5; d_gene: TRBD2; abundance: -; CDR3nt: TGTGCCAGCAGTTACGGAGCGGGAGACACCTACGAGCAGTACTTC; CDR3aa: CASSYGAGDTYEQYF
j_gene: TRBJ2-2; v_gene: TRBV7-2; d_gene: TRBD1; abundance: -; CDR3nt: TGTGCCAGCAGCTCTAGGGGGCGGGTTGCCGGGGAGCTGTTTTTT; CDR3aa: CASSSRGRVAGELFF
j_gene: TRBJ1-5; v_gene: TRBV2; d_gene: -; abundance: -; CDR3nt: TGTGCCAGCAGTCCCGGGACACCGAATCAGCCCCAGCATTTT; CDR3aa: CASSPGTPNQPQHF
j_gene: TRBJ1-4; v_gene: TRBV7-2; d_gene: TRBD1; abundance: -; CDR3nt: TGTGCCAGCAGCTGGACAAAGGGGGCATTTAATGAAAAACTGTTTTTT; CDR3aa: CASSWTKGAFNEKLFF
j_gene: TRBJ2-2; v_gene: TRBV5-4; d_gene: -; abundance: -; CDR3nt: TGTGCCAGCAGCTTGGCGGACACCGGGGAGCTGTTTTTT; CDR3aa: CASSLADTGELFF
j_gene: TRBJ2-7; v_gene: TRBV28; d_gene: TRBD2; abundance: -; CDR3nt: TGTGCCAGCAGCCAAGCGGGGGTCTCCTACGAGCAGTACTTC; CDR3aa: CASSQAGVSYEQYF
j_gene: TRBJ2-4; v_gene: TRBV5-1; d_gene: TRBD1; abundance: -; CDR3nt: TGCGCCAGCAGCTCGGGACAGCAAAACATTCAGTACTTC; CDR3aa: CASSSGQQNIQYF
j_gene: TRBJ2-7; v_gene: TRBV6-6; d_gene: TRBD2; abundance: -; CDR3nt: TGTGCCAGCAGTCCGTCGGGGGGGAGCTCCTACGAGCAGTACTTC; CDR3aa: CASSPSGGSSYEQYF
j_gene: TRBJ2-3; v_gene: TRBV5-1; d_gene: -; abundance: -; CDR3nt: TGCGCCAGCAGCTTGGGAGCGACAGATACGCAGTATTTT; CDR3aa: CASSLGATDTQYF
j_gene: TRBJ1-5; v_gene: TRBV19; d_gene: -; abundance: -; CDR3nt: TGTGCCAGTAGTATTCACGGGTCCGGTCAGCCCCAGCATTTT; CDR3aa: CASSIHGSGQPQHF
j_gene: TRBJ2-2; v_gene: TRBV5-4; d_gene: -; abundance: -; CDR3nt: TGTGCCAGCAGCTTGGCTGGGGCTGGGTTGGGGGAGCTGTTTTTT; CDR3aa: CASSLAGAGLGELFF
j_gene: TRBJ2-7; v_gene: TRBV7-8; d_gene: TRBD2; abundance: -; CDR3nt: TGTGCCAGCAGCCTCGGACTAGCGATTACGAGGACCTCCTACGAGCAGTACTTC; CDR3aa: CASSLGLAITRTSYEQYF
j_gene: TRBJ2-5; v_gene: TRBV28; d_gene: -; abundance: -; CDR3nt: TGTGCCAGCAGTGGGGACATCCAAGAGACCCAGTACTTC; CDR3aa: CASSGDIQETQYF
j_gene: TRBJ1-5; v_gene: TRBV11-2; d_gene: -; abundance: -; CDR3nt: TGTGCCAGCAGCTTAGAGTATTTGGGAGGCAATCAGCCCCAGCATTTT; CDR3aa: CASSLEYLGGNQPQHF
j_gene: TRBJ2-1; v_gene: TRBV7-9; d_gene: -; abundance: -; CDR3nt: TGTGCCAGCTCCCCTGGGCGTATCGGGAGAAAGCAGTTCTTC; CDR3aa: CASSPGRIGRKQFF
j_gene: TRBJ2-7; v_gene: TRBV9; d_gene: -; abundance: few; CDR3nt: TGTGCCAGCAGCCTTACCGCGGCCAGCTCCTACGAGCAGTACTTC; CDR3aa: CASSLTAASSYEQYF
j_gene: TRBJ1-5; v_gene: TRBV28; d_gene: -; abundance: -; CDR3nt: TGTGCCAGCAGTTTGTGGGCAGTCTTCAATCAGCCCCAGCATTTT; CDR3aa: CASSLWAVFNQPQHF
j_gene: TRBJ1-5; v_gene: TRBV6-5; d_gene: -; abundance: -; CDR3nt: TGTGCCAGCAGTTACTCGTACAGGGTCGGTCAGCCCCAGCATTTT; CDR3aa: CASSYSYRVGQPQHF
j_gene: TRBJ2-3; v_gene: TRBV5-4; d_gene: -; abundance: -; CDR3nt: TGTGCCAGCAGCTTTACTACTAGCACAGATACGCAGTATTTT; CDR3aa: CASSFTTSTDTQYF
j_gene: TRBJ1-1; v_gene: TRBV7-8; d_gene: -; abundance: -; CDR3nt: TGTGCCAGCAGCCTGCGGGGGGGTTCCACTGAAGCTTTCTTT; CDR3aa: CASSLRGGSTEAFF
j_gene: TRBJ1-5; v_gene: TRBV4-2; d_gene: -; abundance: -; CDR3nt: TGTGCCAGCAGCCAAGGTCCAGAAATTAATCAGCCCCAGCATTTT; CDR3aa: CASSQGPEINQPQHF
j_gene: TRBJ1-5; v_gene: TRBV19; d_gene: -; abundance: few; CDR3nt: TGTGCCAGTAGTATAGACAGTAGCAATCAGCCCCAGCATTTT; CDR3aa: CASSIDSSNQPQHF
j_gene: TRBJ1-2; v_gene: TRBV30; d_gene: -; abundance: few; CDR3nt: TGTGCCTGGAGTGTTGGGCTGGCGGGGGATGGCTACACCTTC; CDR3aa: CAWSVGLAGDGYTF
j_gene: TRBJ2-5; v_gene: TRBV21-1; d_gene: -; abundance: -; CDR3nt: TGTGCCGGTAAGACTAGCCGAATTTACCAAGAGACCCAGTACTTC; CDR3aa: CAGKTSRIYQETQYF
j_gene: TRBJ1-6; v_gene: TRBV30; d_gene: TRBD1; abundance: -; CDR3nt: TGTGCCTGGCAACCGGGACAGGGCGTTCGCAATTCACCCCTCCACTTT; CDR3aa: CAWQPGQGVRNSPLHF
j_gene: TRBJ2-7; v_gene: TRBV29-1; d_gene: -; abundance: -; CDR3nt: TGCAGCGTTGGACGGGGCGAGCAGTACTTC; CDR3aa: CSVGRGEQYF
j_gene: TRBJ2-1; v_gene: TRBV4-1; d_gene: -; abundance: -; CDR3nt: TGCGCCAGCAGCGGGGGACATTTCAACAATGAGCAGTTCTTC; CDR3aa: CASSGGHFNNEQFF
j_gene: TRBJ2-4; v_gene: TRBV7-2; d_gene: TRBD2; abundance: -; CDR3nt: TGTGCCAGCAGCTTAGTACTAGCGGGAGTTATTGACATTCAGTACTTC; CDR3aa: CASSLVLAGVIDIQYF
j_gene: TRBJ2-5; v_gene: TRBV13; d_gene: -; abundance: once; CDR3nt: TGTGCCAGCAGCTTAAGCCTCTTCGGGGTCTCGGGGGAGCAGTACTTC; CDR3aa: CASSLSLFGVSGEQYF
j_gene: TRBJ2-7; v_gene: TRBV6-5; d_gene: TRBD2; abundance: -; CDR3nt: TGTGCGACGGGGGAGGGCCTCGGCGAGCAGTACTTC; CDR3aa: CATGEGLGEQYF
j_gene: TRBJ1-5; v_gene: TRBV5-5; d_gene: -; abundance: once; CDR3nt: TGTGCCAGCAGCGGAGGGAGTATAAATCAGCCCCAGCATTTT; CDR3aa: CASSGGSINQPQHF
j_gene: TRBJ1-2; v_gene: TRBV5-1; d_gene: -; abundance: -; CDR3nt: TGCGCCAGCAGCACCAGGAACTATGGCTACACCTTC; CDR3aa: CASSTRNYGYTF
j_gene: TRBJ1-2; v_gene: TRBV7-2; d_gene: -; abundance: -; CDR3nt: TGTGCCAGCAGCTTAGCGAGGCAGGGAACTACCTACACCTTC; CDR3aa: CASSLARQGTTYTF
j_gene: TRBJ1-3; v_gene: TRBV28; d_gene: TRBD1; abundance: few; CDR3nt: TGTGCCAGCAGTTTAAATCAGGGGGCGTTTGGAAACACCATATATTTT; CDR3aa: CASSLNQGAFGNTIYF
j_gene: TRBJ1-4; v_gene: TRBV19; d_gene: -; abundance: once; CDR3nt: TGTGCCAGTAGTAACCCCGGGTCCCGGGATGAAAAACTGTTTTTT; CDR3aa: CASSNPGSRDEKLFF
j_gene: TRBJ2-7; v_gene: TRBV19; d_gene: -; abundance: -; CDR3nt: TGTGCCAGTAGTCCCCGGAGATCCTACGAGCAGTACTTC; CDR3aa: CASSPRRSYEQYF
j_gene: TRBJ1-2; v_gene: TRBV7-8; d_gene: -; abundance: -; CDR3nt: TGTGCCAGCAGCTTTCAGTCGGGCGGGAACTATGGCTACACCTTC; CDR3aa: CASSFQSGGNYGYTF
j_gene: TRBJ2-5; v_gene: TRBV25-1; d_gene: TRBD2; abundance: -; CDR3nt: TGTGCCAGCAGGGATAGCGGGAGGGGATCGGGAGAGACCCAGTACTTC; CDR3aa: CASRDSGRGSGETQYF
j_gene: TRBJ2-7; v_gene: TRBV28; d_gene: -; abundance: -; CDR3nt: TGTGCCAGCAGTTTACAGGGCCAGTTTCCTGCCTACGAGCAGTACTTC; CDR3aa: CASSLQGQFPAYEQYF
j_gene: TRBJ1-4; v_gene: TRBV7-2; d_gene: -; abundance: -; CDR3nt: TGTGCCAGCAGCTTAGCGGTATGGGGAGGTCGGGAAAAACTGTTTTTT; CDR3aa: CASSLAVWGGREKLFF
j_gene: TRBJ2-1; v_gene: TRBV18; d_gene: -; abundance: -; CDR3nt: TGTGCCAGCTCACCCAGCCCCAGGACCTACAATGAGCAGTTCTTC; CDR3aa: CASSPSPRTYNEQFF
j_gene: TRBJ1-3; v_gene: TRBV4-1; d_gene: TRBD1; abundance: -; CDR3nt: TGCGCCAGCAGCCCAGGGACAGACCTCTCTGGAAACACCATATATTTT; CDR3aa: CASSPGTDLSGNTIYF
j_gene: TRBJ1-5; v_gene: TRBV4-2; d_gene: TRBD1; abundance: once; CDR3nt: TGTGCCAGCAGCCAAGAGAGGACAGGGGCAAGCAATCAGCCCCAGCATTTT; CDR3aa: CASSQERTGASNQPQHF
j_gene: TRBJ2-4; v_gene: TRBV15; d_gene: TRBD1; abundance: once; CDR3nt: TGTGCCACCAGCATGAGGGGGCAAGATGGCAAAAACATTCAGTACTTC; CDR3aa: CATSMRGQDGKNIQYF
j_gene: TRBJ1-4; v_gene: TRBV6-6; d_gene: TRBD1; abundance: -; CDR3nt: TGTGCCAGCAGACTCGGGACAGAAGAAAAACTGTTTTTT; CDR3aa: CASRLGTEEKLFF
j_gene: TRBJ1-1; v_gene: TRBV6-6; d_gene: -; abundance: few; CDR3nt: TGTGCCAGCAGTTCTGCAACAGGGGCTTTCTTT; CDR3aa: CASSSATGAFF